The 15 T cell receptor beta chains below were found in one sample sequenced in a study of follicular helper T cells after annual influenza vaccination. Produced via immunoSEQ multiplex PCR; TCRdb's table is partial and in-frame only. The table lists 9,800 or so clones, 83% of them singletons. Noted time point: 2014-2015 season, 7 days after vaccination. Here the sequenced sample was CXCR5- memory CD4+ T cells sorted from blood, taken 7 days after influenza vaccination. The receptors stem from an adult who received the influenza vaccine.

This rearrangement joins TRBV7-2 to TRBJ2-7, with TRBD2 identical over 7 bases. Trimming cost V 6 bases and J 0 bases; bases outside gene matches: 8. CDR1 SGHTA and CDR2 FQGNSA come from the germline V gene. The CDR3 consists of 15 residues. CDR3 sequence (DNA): TGTGCCAGCAGATGGAGCGGGACGAGCTCCTACGAGCAGTACTTC. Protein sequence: CASRWSGTSSYEQYF.

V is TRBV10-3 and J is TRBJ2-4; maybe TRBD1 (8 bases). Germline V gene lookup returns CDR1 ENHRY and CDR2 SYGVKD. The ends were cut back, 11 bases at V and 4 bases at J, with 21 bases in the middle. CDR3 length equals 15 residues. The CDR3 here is CAARGGGQVKNIQYF. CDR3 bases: TGTGCCGCACGGGGAGGGGGACAGGTAAAAAACATTCAGTACTTC.

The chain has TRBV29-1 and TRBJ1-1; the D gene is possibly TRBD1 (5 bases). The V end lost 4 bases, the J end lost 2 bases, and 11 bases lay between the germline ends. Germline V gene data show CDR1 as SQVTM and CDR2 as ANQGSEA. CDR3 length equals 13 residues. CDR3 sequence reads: CSVARVDNTEAFF. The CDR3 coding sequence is TGCAGCGTTGCCAGGGTGGATAACACTGAAGCTTTCTTT. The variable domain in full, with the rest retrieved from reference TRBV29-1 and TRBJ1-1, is SAVISQKPSRDICQRGTSLTIQCQVDSQVTMMFWYRQQPGQSLTLIATANQGSEATYESGFVIDKFPISRPNLTFSTLTVSNMSPEDSSIYLCSVARVDNTEAFFGQGTRLTVV.

CDR3 DNA: TGTGCCAGCAGCTTGGCCCCGCGGTGGGGGAAAGCTTTCTTT. Its protein is CASSLAPRWGKAFF. The V gene is TRBV5-6, the J gene TRBJ1-1; D perhaps matches TRBD1 (5 bases). The germline gives CDR1 SGHDT, CDR2 YYEEEE. V was trimmed by 0 bases and J by 9 bases, leaving 15 bases between them. The length of the CDR3 is 14 residues.

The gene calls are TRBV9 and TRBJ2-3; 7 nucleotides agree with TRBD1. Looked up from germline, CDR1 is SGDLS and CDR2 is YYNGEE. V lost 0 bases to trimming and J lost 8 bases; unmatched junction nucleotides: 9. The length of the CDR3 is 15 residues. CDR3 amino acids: CASSVDDDRVGTQYF. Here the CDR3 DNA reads TGTGCCAGCAGCGTAGATGACGACAGGGTAGGTACGCAGTATTTT.

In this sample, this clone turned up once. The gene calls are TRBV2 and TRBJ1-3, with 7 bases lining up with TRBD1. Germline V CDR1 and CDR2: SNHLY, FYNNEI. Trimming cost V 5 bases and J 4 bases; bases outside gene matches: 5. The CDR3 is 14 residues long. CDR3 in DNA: TGTGCCAGCAGTACAGGGGCGAGGGGAAACACCATATATTTT. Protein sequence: CASSTGARGNTIYF.

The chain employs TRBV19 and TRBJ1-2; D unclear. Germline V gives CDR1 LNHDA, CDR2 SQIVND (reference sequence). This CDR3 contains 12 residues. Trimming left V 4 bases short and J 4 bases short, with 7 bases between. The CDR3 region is CASSTASYGYTF. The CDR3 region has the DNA TGTGCCAGTAGTACAGCCTCCTATGGCTACACCTTC.

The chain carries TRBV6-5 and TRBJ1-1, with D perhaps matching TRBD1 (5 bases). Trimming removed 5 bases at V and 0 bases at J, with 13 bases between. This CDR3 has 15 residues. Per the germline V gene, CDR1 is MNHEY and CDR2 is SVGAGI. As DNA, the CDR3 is TGTGCCAGCAGTCAGGCGACAGTAGTGAACACTGAAGCTTTCTTT. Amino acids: CASSQATVVNTEAFF.

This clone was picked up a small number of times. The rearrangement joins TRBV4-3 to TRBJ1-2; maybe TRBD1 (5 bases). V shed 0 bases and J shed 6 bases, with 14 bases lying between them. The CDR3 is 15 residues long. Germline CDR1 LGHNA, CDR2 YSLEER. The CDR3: CASSQDPGRDHGYTF. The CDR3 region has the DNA TGCGCCAGCAGCCAAGATCCTGGCAGGGACCATGGCTACACCTTC.

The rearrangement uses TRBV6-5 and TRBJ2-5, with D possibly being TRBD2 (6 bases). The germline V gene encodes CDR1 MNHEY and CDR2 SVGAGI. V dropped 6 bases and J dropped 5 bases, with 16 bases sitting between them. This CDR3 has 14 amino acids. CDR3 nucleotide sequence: TGTGCCAGCAGGCGCGACCCGGGAGTTGAGACCCAGTACTTC. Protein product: CASRRDPGVETQYF.

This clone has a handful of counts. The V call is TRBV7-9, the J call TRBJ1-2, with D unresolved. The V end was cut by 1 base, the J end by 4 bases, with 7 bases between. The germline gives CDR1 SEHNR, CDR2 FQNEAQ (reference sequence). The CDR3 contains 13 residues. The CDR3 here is CASSLGYTYGYTF. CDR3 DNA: TGTGCCAGCAGCTTAGGATATACCTATGGCTACACCTTC.

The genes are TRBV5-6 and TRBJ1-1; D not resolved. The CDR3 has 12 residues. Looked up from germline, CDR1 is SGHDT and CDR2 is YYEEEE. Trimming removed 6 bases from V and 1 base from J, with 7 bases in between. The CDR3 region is CASTDRNTEAFF. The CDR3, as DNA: TGTGCCAGCACGGATAGGAACACTGAAGCTTTCTTT. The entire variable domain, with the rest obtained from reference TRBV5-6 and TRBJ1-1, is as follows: DAGVTQSPTHLIKTRGQQVTLRCSPKSGHDTVSWYQQALGQGPQFIFQYYEEEERQRGNFPDRFSGHQFPNYSSELNVNALLLGDSALYLCASTDRNTEAFFGQGTRLTVV.

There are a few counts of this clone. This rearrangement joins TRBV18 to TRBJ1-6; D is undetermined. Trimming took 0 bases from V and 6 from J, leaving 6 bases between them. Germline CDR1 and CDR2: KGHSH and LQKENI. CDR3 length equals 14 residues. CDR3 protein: CASSPPLVNSPLHF. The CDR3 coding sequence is TGTGCCAGCTCACCACCGCTCGTTAATTCACCCCTCCACTTT.

The DNA of the CDR3 is TGTGCCAGCAGCTCGCCAAATCAGCCCCAGCATTTT. Protein product: CASSSPNQPQHF. This chain links TRBV7-2 with TRBJ1-5; D is unresolved. The CDR3 has 12 residues. Trimming removed 4 bases from V and 4 bases from J, with 5 bases in between. Germline V gene lookup returns CDR1 SGHTA and CDR2 FQGNSA.

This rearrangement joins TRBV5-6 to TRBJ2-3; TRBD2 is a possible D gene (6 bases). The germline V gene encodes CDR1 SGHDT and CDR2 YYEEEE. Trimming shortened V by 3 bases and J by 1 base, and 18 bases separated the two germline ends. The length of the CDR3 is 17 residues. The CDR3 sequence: CASSWGRQGLRTDTQYF. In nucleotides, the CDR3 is TGTGCCAGCAGCTGGGGCAGGCAGGGACTCCGCACAGATACGCAGTATTTT.